The TCR beta chain described here comes from a study of CD8+ T cells in alopecia areata (dated by TCRdb to 2016 to 2019). Background on the whole study: The treated patients, all with moderate-to-severe alopecia areata, were enrolled in an open-label pilot trial of oral tofacitinib given at 5 to 10 mg twice daily. Clonality in the scalp was compared among normal scalp (n=4), patchy alopecia areata scalp (n=8), and alopecia totalis/universalis scalp (n=8). TCRbeta CDR3 regions were amplified by immunoSEQ multiplex PCR using 35 Vbeta forward and 13 Jbeta reverse primers. RNA came from the PAXgene miRNA kit for fixed scalp, the miRNeasy kit for PBMCs, and the RNeasy kit for mouse skin. Patients stayed on tofacitinib for 6 to 18 months and then had 6 months of follow-up off drug so that delayed response and recurrence could be assessed. For the treated patients, the SALT score, which quantifies what percentage of scalp surface area is affected, served as the measure of disease severity. Biopsies were taken from tofacitinib-treated patients at baseline and at 4 and 24 weeks of treatment, and a later scalp biopsy was taken in several of the tofacitinib-treated patients. In humans, TCRbeta sequencing was performed on scalp tissue and on sorted CD4+ and CD8+ peripheral blood T cells from healthy controls and from patients with patchy or totalis/universalis alopecia areata. To study T cell clonal expansion in alopecia areata, the researchers applied high-throughput TCRbeta sequencing to both the C3H/HeJ mouse model and human patients.

A remark on this clone: The antigen it binds to is not known. Per-base quality was not reported, and no clone a single base away is much larger than it.

The sample's treatment or condition, from its label and the paper: oral pan-JAK inhibitor, 5-10 mg twice daily. Peripheral blood and lesional scalp punch biopsies were obtained from patients with alopecia areata. PBMCs were separated by density centrifugation and stained for CD3, CD4 and CD8, after which CD4+ and CD8+ T cells were sorted on a FACSAria. Overall study results and their limits: Because the treated cohort was small and had only one nonresponder, larger studies are needed to examine links between baseline CD8+ expansion and response. With tofacitinib, both scalp clonality and the number of expanded CD8+ clones among the top 100 scalp clones went down significantly. Compared with mice, TCR sequences shared between patients were less clear, possibly partly because of HLA diversity across the patient population. Resident alphabeta T cells in normal human skin are also sequenced, complicating scalp TCR repertoire analysis, unlike mouse skin dominated by gammadelta T cells. Lesional scalp, especially in alopecia totalis/universalis, showed higher clonality and more expanded CD8+ clones than normal scalp, suggesting antigenic drive. During tofacitinib treatment, many expanded lesional clones stuck around in both scalp and blood, and this persistence may partly explain why relapse happens after treatment is stopped.

Ends trimmed: V by 9 bases, J by 4 bases; bases unmatched to a gene: 21. The germline V gene (reference sequence) sets CDR1 to LNHNV and CDR2 to YYDKDF. The CDR3 numbers 17 residues from cysteine through phenylalanine. The entry retains the CDR3 DNA only, 51 bases that are in frame from base 1. The method behind the library was the immunoSEQ multiplex PCR assay. RNA was extracted from all samples and reverse transcribed into cDNA, which served as template for TCR sequencing. SuperScript III was used for first-strand cDNA synthesis, primed with a 2:1 mix of oligo-dT and random hexamers. A synthetic immune receptor repertoire was used to assess amplification bias, and residual bias was removed computationally. Turning to the authors' computational methods: After raw reads were preprocessed to remove errors, the CDR3 was defined following IMGT conventions as running from the conserved cysteine to phenylalanine. To get clonality, Shannon entropy was normalized by log2 of the number of productive unique TCRs and the result was subtracted from 1. Whether each scalp clone was CD4 or CD8 was inferred by checking scalp TCRbeta sequences against the CD4 and CD8 repertoires from sorted blood. TCRdb's version of the immuneACCESS table is confined to in-frame rearrangements and falls short of the full clone set. An unresolved V gene accounts for under half of the shortfall where checked; the remainder is of unknown origin. That table supplies the V and J calls and clone size; D and trimming were determined from the DNA. This sample is represented by 150,000 to 200,000 clones; less than 70% of them were singletons. The ten largest account for roughly 1.3% of the sample.

Recombination connected TRBV15 to TRBJ2-7, with 7 central nucleotides matching TRBD2. The specimen comprised CD4+ T cells sorted from blood, sampled around week 47, from a patient treated with tofacitinib. The TCR sequence derives from a human donor with alopecia areata. The encoded CDR3 is CATTKTLEAGRTYEQYF. Read as DNA, the sequence is TGTGCCACGACGAAAACCTTAGAAGCGGGGAGAACTTACGAGCAGTACTTC.